The 6 T cell receptor beta chains listed next were all sequenced from one sample in a study of CD8+ T cells in alopecia areata. Extracted from the samples, RNA was reverse transcribed into cDNA to serve as the sequencing template. Assay used: immunoSEQ multiplex PCR; TCRdb lists only in-frame clones, some missing. The profile covers around 160,000 clones, with more than 75% appearing a single time and approximately 15% taken by the ten largest. Here the sequenced sample was CD8+ T cells sorted from blood, taken at week 0. Receptors originate from a human donor with alopecia areata.

This rearrangement joins TRBV7-9 to TRBJ2-2; tentative D call: TRBD1 (6 bases). V was shortened by 6 bases and J by 0 bases, with 11 bases between the two germline ends. The length of the CDR3 is 15 residues. Looked up from germline, CDR1 is SEHNR and CDR2 is FQNEAQ (reference sequence). The CDR3 bases are TGTGCCAGCAGTCGACAGGACTCGAACACCGGGGAGCTGTTTTTT. Its protein product is CASSRQDSNTGELFF.

The genes are TRBV10-3 and TRBJ2-1; no clear D gene. Germline V gives CDR1 ENHRY, CDR2 SYGVKD. This CDR3 comprises 12 residues. Trimming removed 3 bases at V and 6 bases at J, with 6 bases between. The CDR3 DNA sequence: TGTGCCATCAGTGACTCGGGCAATGAGCAGTTCTTC. Encoded protein: CAISDSGNEQFF.

V gene TRBV7-9 combines with J gene TRBJ2-7; 8 positions match TRBD1. J gave up 1 base and V 3 bases, and 5 bases lay outside the gene matches. Germline CDR1 reads SEHNR; CDR2 reads FQNEAQ (reference sequence). The CDR3 has 15 residues. The DNA for the CDR3 is TGTGCCAGCAGCTTCCCGGACAGGGAATCCTACGAGCAGTACTTC. Its translation: CASSFPDRESYEQYF.

This clone came up once. The chain employs TRBV13 and TRBJ2-1; 7 positions agree with TRBD1. Germline assignment: CDR1 PRHDT and CDR2 FYEKMQ (reference sequence). The J segment lost 10 bases and the V segment lost 10 bases, leaving 19 bases of the junction unmatched. The CDR3 covers 15 residues. Written as DNA, the CDR3 is TGTGCCACCTCGACCCGGGACAGCCCTCTTAGGGAGCAGTTCTTC. Its protein is CATSTRDSPLREQFF.

V is TRBV5-4 and J is TRBJ2-5; 8 nucleotides line up with TRBD2. Germline values: CDR1 SGHNT, CDR2 YYREEE (reference sequence). There are 15 residues in the CDR3. Germline trimming cut 0 bases from V and 0 bases from J; bases unmatched to any gene: 1. The CDR3 DNA reads TGTGCCAGCAGCTTGGAGCGGGGGAACCAAGAGACCCAGTACTTC. Protein sequence: CASSLERGNQETQYF.

The rearrangement uses TRBV13 and TRBJ2-3; perhaps TRBD2 as D (6 bases). The CDR3 extends over 13 amino acids. Germline V gene data show CDR1 as PRHDT and CDR2 as FYEKMQ (reference sequence). Trimming stripped 8 bases from V and 5 bases from J, with 14 bases between. The CDR3 nucleotides read TGTGCCAGCCACCTTGGGGGAGGAGATACGCAGTATTTT. It is translated as CASHLGGGDTQYF.